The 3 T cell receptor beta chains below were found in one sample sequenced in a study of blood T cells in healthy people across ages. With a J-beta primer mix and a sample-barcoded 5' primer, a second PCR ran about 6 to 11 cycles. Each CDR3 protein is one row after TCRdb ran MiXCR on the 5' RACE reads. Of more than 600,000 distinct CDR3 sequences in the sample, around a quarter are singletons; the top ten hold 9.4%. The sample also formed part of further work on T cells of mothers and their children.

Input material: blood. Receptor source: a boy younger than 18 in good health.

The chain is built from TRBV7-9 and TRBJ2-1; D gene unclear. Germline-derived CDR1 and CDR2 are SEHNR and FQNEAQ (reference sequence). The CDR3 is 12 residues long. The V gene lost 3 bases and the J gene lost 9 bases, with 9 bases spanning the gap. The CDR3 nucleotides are TGTGCCAGCAGCTTTGAAGATGGTGAGCAGTTCTTC. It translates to CASSFEDGEQFF.

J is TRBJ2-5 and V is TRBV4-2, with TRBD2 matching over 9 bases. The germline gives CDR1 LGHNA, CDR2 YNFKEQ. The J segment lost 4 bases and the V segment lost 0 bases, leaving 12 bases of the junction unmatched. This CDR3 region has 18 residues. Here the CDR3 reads CASSQEGLAGEEGETQYF. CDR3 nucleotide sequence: TGTGCCAGCAGCCAAGAAGGGTTAGCGGGAGAAGAGGGAGAGACCCAGTACTTC.

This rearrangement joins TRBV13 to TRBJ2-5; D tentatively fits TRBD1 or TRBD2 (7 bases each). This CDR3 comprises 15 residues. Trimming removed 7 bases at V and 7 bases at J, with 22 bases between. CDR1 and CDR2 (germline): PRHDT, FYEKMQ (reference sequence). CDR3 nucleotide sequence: TGTGCCAGCACCGACGAGCGGGACAGCACAAGGACCCAGTACTTC. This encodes CASTDERDSTRTQYF.